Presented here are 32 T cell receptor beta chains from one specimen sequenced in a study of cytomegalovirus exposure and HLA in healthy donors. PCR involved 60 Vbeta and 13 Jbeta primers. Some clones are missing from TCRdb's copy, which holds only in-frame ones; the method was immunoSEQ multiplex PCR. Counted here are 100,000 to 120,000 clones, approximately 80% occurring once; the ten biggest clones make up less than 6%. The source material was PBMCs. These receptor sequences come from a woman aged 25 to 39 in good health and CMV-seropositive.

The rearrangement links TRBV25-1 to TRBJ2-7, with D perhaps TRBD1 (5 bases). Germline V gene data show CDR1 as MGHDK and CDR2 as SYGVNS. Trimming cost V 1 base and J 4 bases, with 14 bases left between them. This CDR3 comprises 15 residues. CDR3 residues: CASSESTRQSYEQYF. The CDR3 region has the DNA TGTGCCAGCAGTGAATCGACGAGACAGTCTTACGAGCAGTACTTC.

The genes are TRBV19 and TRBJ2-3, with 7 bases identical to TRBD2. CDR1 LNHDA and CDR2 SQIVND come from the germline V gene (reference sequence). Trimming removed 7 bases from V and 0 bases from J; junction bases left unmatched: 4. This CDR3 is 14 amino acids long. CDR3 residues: CASKSGGSTDTQYF. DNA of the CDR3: TGTGCCAGTAAGTCGGGGGGAAGCACAGATACGCAGTATTTT.

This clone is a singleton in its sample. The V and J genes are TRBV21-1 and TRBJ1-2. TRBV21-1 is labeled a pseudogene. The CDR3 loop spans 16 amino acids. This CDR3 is CASSKVRKAEGNGYTF. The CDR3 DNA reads TGTGCCAGCAGCAAAGTTCGAAAGGCCGAGGGTAATGGCTACACCTTC.

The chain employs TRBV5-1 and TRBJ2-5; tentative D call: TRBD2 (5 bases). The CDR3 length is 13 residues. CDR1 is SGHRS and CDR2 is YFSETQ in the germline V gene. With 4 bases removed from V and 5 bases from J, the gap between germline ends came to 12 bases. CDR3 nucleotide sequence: TGCGCCAGCAGCATAGGAGGTCAGGAGACCCAGTACTTC. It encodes CASSIGGQETQYF.

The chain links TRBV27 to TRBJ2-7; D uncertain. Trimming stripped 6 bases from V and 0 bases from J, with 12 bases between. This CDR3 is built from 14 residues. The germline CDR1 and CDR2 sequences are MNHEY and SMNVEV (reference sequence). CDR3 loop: CASSLQSYSYEQYF. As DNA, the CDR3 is TGTGCCAGCAGCCTACAGAGCTACTCCTACGAGCAGTACTTC.

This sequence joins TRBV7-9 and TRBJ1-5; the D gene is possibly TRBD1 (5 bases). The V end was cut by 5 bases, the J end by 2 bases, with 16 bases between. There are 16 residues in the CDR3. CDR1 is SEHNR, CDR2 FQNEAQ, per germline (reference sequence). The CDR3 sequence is CASSPPGDPGNQPQHF. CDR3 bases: TGTGCCAGCAGCCCTCCGGGGGACCCGGGCAATCAGCCCCAGCATTTT.

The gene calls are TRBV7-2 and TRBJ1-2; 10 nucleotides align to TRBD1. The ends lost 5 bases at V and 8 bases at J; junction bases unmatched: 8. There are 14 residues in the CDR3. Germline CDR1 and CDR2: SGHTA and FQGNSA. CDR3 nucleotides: TGTGCCAGCAGCGCCCCGGGACAGGGGCCCGGCTACACCTTC. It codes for CASSAPGQGPGYTF.

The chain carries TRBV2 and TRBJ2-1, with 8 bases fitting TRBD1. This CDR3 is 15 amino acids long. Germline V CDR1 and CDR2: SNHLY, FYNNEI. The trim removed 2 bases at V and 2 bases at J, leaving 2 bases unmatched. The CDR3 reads CASSEQQGAYNEQFF. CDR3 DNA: TGTGCCAGCAGTGAACAACAGGGGGCCTACAATGAGCAGTTCTTC.

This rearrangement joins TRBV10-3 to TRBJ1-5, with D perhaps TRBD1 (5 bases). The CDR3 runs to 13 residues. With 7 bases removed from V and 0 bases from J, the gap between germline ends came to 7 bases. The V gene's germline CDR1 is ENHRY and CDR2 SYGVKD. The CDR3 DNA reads TGTGCCATCAAGGGGAATAGCAATCAGCCCCAGCATTTT. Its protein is CAIKGNSNQPQHF.

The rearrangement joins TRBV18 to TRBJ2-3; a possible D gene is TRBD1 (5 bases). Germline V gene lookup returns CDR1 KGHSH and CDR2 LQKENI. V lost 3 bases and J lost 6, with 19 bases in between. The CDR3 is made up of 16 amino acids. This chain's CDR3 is CASSPRGDSPADTQYF. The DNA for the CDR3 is TGTGCCAGCTCACCGCGCGGCGACAGCCCCGCGGATACGCAGTATTTT.

The CDR3, as DNA: TGCGCCAGCAGCTTGATGGGACAGCTTACCGGGGAGCTGTTTTTT. This translates into CASSLMGQLTGELFF. The chain has TRBV5-1 and TRBJ2-2; TRBD1 agrees at 7 bases. After removal of 1 base from V and 5 bases from J, the junction contained 5 bases not matched to a gene. This CDR3 has 15 residues. Per the germline V gene, CDR1 is SGHRS and CDR2 is YFSETQ.

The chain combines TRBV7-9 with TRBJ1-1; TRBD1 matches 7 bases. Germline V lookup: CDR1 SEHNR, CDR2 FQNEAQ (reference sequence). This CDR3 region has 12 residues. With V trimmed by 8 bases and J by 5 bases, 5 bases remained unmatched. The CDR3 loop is CASLAGGTEAFF. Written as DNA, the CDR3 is TGTGCCAGCTTGGCAGGGGGGACTGAAGCTTTCTTT.

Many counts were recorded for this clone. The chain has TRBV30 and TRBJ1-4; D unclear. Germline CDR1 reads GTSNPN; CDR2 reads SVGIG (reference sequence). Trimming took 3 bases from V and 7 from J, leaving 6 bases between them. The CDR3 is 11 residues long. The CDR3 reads CAWSNSEKLFF. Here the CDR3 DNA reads TGTGCCTGGAGCAACAGTGAAAAACTGTTTTTT.

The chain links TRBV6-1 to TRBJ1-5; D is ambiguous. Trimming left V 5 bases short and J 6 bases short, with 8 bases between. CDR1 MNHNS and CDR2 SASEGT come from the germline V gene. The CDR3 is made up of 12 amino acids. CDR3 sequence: CASSMGAQPQHF. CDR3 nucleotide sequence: TGTGCCAGCAGTATGGGAGCTCAGCCCCAGCATTTT.

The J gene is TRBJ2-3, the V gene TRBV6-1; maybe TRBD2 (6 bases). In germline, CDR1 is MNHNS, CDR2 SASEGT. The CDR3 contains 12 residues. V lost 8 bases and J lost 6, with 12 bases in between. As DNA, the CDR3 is TGTGCCAGCGGTCGGAGCGGGGATACGCAGTATTTT. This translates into CASGRSGDTQYF.

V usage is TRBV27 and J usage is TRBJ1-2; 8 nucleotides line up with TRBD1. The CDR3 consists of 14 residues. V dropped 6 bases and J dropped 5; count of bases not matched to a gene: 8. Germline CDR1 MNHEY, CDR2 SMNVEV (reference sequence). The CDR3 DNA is TGTGCCAGCAGGCCGGGACAGGAAAATTATGGCTACACCTTC. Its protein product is CASRPGQENYGYTF.

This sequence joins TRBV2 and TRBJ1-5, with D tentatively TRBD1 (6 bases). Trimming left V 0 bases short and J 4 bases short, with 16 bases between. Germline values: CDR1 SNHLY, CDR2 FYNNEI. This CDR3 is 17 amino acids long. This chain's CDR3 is CASSEAPQGSRNQPQHF. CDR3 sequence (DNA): TGTGCCAGCAGTGAAGCTCCACAGGGTAGCCGGAATCAGCCCCAGCATTTT.

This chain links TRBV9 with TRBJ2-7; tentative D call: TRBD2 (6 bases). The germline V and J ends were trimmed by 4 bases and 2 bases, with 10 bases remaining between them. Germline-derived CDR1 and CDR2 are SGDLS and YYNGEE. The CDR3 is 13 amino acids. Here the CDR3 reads CASSRGVTYEQYF. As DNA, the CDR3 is TGTGCCAGCAGCCGCGGGGTAACCTACGAGCAGTACTTC.

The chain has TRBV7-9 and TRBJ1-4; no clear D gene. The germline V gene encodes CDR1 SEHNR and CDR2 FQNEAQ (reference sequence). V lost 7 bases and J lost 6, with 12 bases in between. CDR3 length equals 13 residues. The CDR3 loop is CASTAGLDEKLFF. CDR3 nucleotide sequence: TGTGCCAGCACGGCGGGTCTAGATGAAAAACTGTTTTTT.

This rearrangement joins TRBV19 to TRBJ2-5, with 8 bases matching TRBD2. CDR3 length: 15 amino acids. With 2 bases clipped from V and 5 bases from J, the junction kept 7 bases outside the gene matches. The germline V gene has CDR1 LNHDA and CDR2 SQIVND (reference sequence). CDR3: CASSITGGVRETQYF. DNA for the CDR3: TGTGCCAGTAGTATAACGGGGGGGGTTCGGGAGACCCAGTACTTC. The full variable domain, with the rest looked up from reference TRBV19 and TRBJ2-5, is DGGITQSPKYLFRKEGQNVTLSCEQNLNHDAMYWYRQDPGQGLRLIYYSQIVNDFQKGDIAEGYSVSREKKESFPLTVTSAQKNPTAFYLCASSITGGVRETQYFGPGTRLLVL.

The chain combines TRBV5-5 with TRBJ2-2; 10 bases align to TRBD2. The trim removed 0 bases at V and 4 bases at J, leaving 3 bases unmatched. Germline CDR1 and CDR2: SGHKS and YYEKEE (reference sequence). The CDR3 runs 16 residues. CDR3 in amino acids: CASSLVSGGFTGELFF. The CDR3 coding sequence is TGTGCCAGCAGCTTGGTTAGCGGGGGGTTCACCGGGGAGCTGTTTTTT.

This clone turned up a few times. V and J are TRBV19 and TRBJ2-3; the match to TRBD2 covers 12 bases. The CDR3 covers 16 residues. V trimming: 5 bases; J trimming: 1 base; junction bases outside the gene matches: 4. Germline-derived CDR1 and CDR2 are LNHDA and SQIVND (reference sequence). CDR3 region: CASSPRTSGGTDTQYF. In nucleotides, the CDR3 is TGTGCCAGTAGTCCGAGGACTAGCGGGGGCACAGATACGCAGTATTTT.

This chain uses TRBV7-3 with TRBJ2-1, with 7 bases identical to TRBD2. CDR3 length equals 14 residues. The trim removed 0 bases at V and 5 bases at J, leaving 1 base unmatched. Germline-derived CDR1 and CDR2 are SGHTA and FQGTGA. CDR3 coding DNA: TGTGCCAGCAGCTTAACGGCGGGAGACAATGAGCAGTTCTTC. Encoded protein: CASSLTAGDNEQFF.

CDR3 nucleotide sequence: TGTGCCAGCAGCCCTCGGGACACGCCGGCCCTTCAGAATGGCTACACCTTC. Residues: CASSPRDTPALQNGYTF. The chain carries TRBV9 and TRBJ1-2; weak D call: TRBD1 (6 bases). The CDR3 extends over 17 amino acids. Trimming removed 4 bases at V and 6 bases at J, with 25 bases between. CDR1 is SGDLS and CDR2 is YYNGEE in the germline V gene.

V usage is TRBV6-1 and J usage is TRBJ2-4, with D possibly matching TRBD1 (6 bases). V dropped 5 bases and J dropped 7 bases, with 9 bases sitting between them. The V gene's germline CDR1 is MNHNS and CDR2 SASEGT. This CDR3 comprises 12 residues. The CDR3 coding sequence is TGTGCCAGCAGTTGGGGGCCTAACATTCAGTACTTC. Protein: CASSWGPNIQYF.

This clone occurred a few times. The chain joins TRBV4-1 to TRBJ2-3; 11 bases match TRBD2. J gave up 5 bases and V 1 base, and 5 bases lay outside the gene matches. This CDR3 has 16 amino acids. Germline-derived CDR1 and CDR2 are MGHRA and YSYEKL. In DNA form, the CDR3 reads TGCGCCAGCAGCCAAGTTAATAGCGGGGGGGTAGATACGCAGTATTTT. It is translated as CASSQVNSGGVDTQYF.

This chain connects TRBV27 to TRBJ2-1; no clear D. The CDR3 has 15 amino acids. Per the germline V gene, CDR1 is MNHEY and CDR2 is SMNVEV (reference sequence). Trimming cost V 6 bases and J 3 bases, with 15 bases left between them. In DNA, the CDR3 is TGTGCCAGCAGGGGCACTCTTCCTATCTACAATGAGCAGTTCTTC. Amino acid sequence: CASRGTLPIYNEQFF.

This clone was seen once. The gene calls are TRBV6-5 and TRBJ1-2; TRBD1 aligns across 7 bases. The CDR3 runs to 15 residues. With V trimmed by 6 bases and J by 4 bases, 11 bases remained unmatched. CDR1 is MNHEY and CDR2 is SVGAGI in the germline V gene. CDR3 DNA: TGTGCCAGCAGGCCACAGGGGCTCGGTAGCTATGGCTACACCTTC. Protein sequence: CASRPQGLGSYGYTF.

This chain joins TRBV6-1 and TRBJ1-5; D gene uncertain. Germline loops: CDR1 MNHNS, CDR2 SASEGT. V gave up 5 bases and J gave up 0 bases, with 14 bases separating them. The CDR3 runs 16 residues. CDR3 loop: CASSQVVTASNQPQHF. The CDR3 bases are TGTGCCAGCAGTCAAGTTGTGACTGCTAGCAATCAGCCCCAGCATTTT.

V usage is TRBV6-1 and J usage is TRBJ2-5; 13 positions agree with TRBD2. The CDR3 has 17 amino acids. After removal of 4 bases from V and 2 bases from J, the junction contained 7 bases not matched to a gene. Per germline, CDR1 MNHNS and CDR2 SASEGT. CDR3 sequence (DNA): TGTGCCAGCAGTGGACTAGCGGGAGGCCCTCAACAAGAGACCCAGTACTTC. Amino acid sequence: CASSGLAGGPQQETQYF.

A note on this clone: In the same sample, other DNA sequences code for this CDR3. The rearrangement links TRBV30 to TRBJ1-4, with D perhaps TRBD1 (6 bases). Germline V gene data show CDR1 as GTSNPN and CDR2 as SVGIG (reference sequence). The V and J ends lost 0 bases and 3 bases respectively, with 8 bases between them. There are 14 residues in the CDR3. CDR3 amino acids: CAWSVGGANEKLFF. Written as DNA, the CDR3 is TGTGCCTGGAGTGTAGGGGGGGCTAATGAAAAACTGTTTTTT.

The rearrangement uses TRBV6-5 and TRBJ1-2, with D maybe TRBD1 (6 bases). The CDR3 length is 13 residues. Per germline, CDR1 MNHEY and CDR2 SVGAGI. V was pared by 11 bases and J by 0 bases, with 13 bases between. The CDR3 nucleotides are TGTGCCCCTAGGGGGGGCGCTAACTATGGCTACACCTTC. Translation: CAPRGGANYGYTF.